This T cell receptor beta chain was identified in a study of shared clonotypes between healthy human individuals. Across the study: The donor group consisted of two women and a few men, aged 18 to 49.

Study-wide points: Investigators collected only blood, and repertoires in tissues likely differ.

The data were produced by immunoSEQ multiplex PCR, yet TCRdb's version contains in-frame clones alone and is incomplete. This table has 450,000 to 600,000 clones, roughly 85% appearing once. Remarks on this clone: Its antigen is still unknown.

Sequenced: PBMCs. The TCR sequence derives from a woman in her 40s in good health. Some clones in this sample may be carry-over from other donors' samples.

DNA of the CDR3: TGCGCCAGCAGCGTAACTTCGGGGAGCTCTGGAAACACCATATATTTT. It translates to CASSVTSGSSGNTIYF. V and J are TRBV4-1 and TRBJ1-3; no definite D call. This CDR3 is 16 amino acids long. Germline assignment: CDR1 MGHRA and CDR2 YSYEKL. V dropped 5 bases and J dropped 0 bases, with 14 bases sitting between them.